This T cell receptor (beta chain) was recorded in a study of T cell responses to AZD1222 COVID-19 vaccine. Sequencing used immunoSEQ multiplex PCR; TCRdb keeps in-frame clones, though not all of them. The sample has 80,000 to 100,000 clones; around 90% are singletons. The CDR3 sequence is 12 residues long. Germline V gives CDR1 MDHEN, CDR2 SYDVKM. V lost 3 bases to trimming and J lost 12 bases, with 12 bases between them. V usage is TRBV28 and J usage is TRBJ1-5; TRBD1 is a possible D gene (6 bases). The receptor was isolated from an adult in good health. Sequences were derived from peripheral blood, sampled on day 0 of AZD1222 vaccination. DNA of the CDR3: TGTGCCAGCAGTTTCACAGGGAGGGACCAGCATTTT. Its translation is CASSFTGRDQHF.